This TCR beta chain was retrieved from a study of neurological immune-mediated disorders. The V gene end was trimmed by 5 bases and the J gene end by 7 bases; junction bases not matched to a gene: 5. Per the germline V gene, CDR1 is MNHEY and CDR2 is SMNVEV (reference sequence). This CDR3 has 14 residues. This clonotype was counted at least ten times. The cDNA was synthesized by means of template-switch 5'RACE, which was carried out with 10-nucleotide random UMIs. TCRdb reprocessed the 5' RACE reads via MiXCR and lists one record per CDR3 protein. The sample carries under 30,000 distinct CDR3 sequences, 5% to 7% recorded once.

Sequencing used PBMCs. J is TRBJ2-1 and V is TRBV27; TRBD2 aligns across 10 bases. The sequence was obtained from a woman in her thirties or forties in good health. The CDR3 here is CASSPGLARNEQFF. For the CDR3, the DNA is TGTGCCAGCAGTCCGGGACTAGCGAGGAATGAGCAGTTCTTC.